Reported below is one TCR beta chain. Its antigen is undetermined. The data stem from a study of T-cell memory formation after mild COVID-19. Study details: Clusters of TCRs were largely donor specific.

TCR alpha and TCR beta cDNA libraries carrying sample barcodes and UMIs came from 5'RACE with constant-segment primers. From the 5' RACE reads, TCRdb called clonotypes with MiXCR, one entry per CDR3 protein. Of 450,000 or so distinct CDR3 sequences listed, around a quarter are singletons. V was clipped by 7 bases and J by 6 bases, with 18 bases between them. Germline assignment: CDR1 MNHEY and CDR2 SVGAGI. This CDR3 region has 14 residues. Study-wide results and limits: CM and EM subsets held most contracting CD4+ clones; EMRA held CD8+ ones. While clones contracting from day 15 to 85 were balanced between CD4 and CD8, later expanders leaned CD4+.

Sequencing input: PBMCs or a T cell subset sorted from them (not recorded which). This TCR was sampled from an adult woman who had mild COVID-19 (a few samples of this study predate the infection). Cell type and time point are not known. The chain is built from TRBV6-5 and TRBJ1-2; no definite D call. The CDR3: CASKAGSLVHGYTF. CDR3 nucleotides: TGTGCCAGCAAGGCAGGCTCCCTTGTCCATGGCTACACCTTC.